This TCR beta chain stems from a study of breast tumors, draining lymph nodes, adjacent tissues. TCRdb re-derived calls from the multiplex PCR reads in MiXCR, one entry per CDR3 protein. This sample carries roughly 80,000 distinct CDR3 sequences, under 25% of them seen once, and the ten largest clones take about 2.2%. General study results and limits: The data were judged consistent with most tumor T cells coming from lymph node and expanding in tumor. Tumor T cell lymph node origin was a supported hypothesis, not proven. Compared with basal-like, luminal-like tumors shared significantly more repertoire with nontumor tissue.

The sample holds a few counts of this clonotype. Antigen specificity is unknown. Germline CDR1 reads SGHRS; CDR2 reads YFSETQ. V was cut by 0 bases and J by 0 bases, with 13 bases left in between. This CDR3 is built from 18 residues. Axillary draining lymph nodes of breast cancer patients supplied the node samples. The chain is built from TRBV5-1 and TRBJ2-6, with D unclear. This receptor was taken from a female donor with breast cancer. Some clones in this sample may be carry-over from other donors' samples. Source material: axillary lymph node tissue. DNA for the CDR3: TGCGCCAGCAGCTTGGCTGTCGGTCTCCTCTCTGGGGCCAACGTCCTGACTTTC. Its protein product is CASSLAVGLLSGANVLTF.